This TCR beta chain was documented in a study of blood T cells in healthy people across ages. General observations from the study: Whereas aged donors had fewer naive CD4+ cells, long-lived donors had more of them and higher diversity.

Aged roughly 6 to 100, donors were systemically healthy Caucasians from Russia. A minimum of 7 million PBMCs was isolated per sample. The authors extracted at least 6 micrograms of total RNA per sample. The second PCR ran roughly 7 to 12 cycles with a sample-barcoded 5' primer and J-beta primers. Each CDR3 protein gets one entry after TCRdb re-called the 5' RACE reads with MiXCR. Of 650,000 to 1,000,000 distinct CDR3 sequences detected, about 36% appear once; the ten largest clones hold 10% to 15%. The germline V gene has CDR1 SGHRS and CDR2 YFSETQ. This CDR3 comprises 16 residues. V lost 0 bases, J lost 8 bases, and 17 bases lay in between. As concerns this clonotype: Its antigen is still unknown.

This receptor was identified in a man younger than 35 in good health. The rearrangement links TRBV5-1 to TRBJ1-4, with D hard to call. The sequenced sample was blood. Here the CDR3 reads CASSLASRTTGEKLFF. The DNA for the CDR3 is TGCGCCAGCAGCTTGGCCTCGAGGACTACGGGAGAAAAACTGTTTTTT.